Listed below are T cell receptor beta chains from one sample, sequenced in a study of blood T cell repertoires in COVID-19. TCRdb's copy holds only in-frame clones and misses some; the assay was immunoSEQ multiplex PCR. The data show under 250,000 clones, 84% seen once. Sequenced input: peripheral blood. These receptors were obtained from a woman aged 45-65 years with active or convalescent COVID-19. CDR3s include the opening cysteine and the closing phenylalanine or tryptophan. D genes are given only for firm matches. Clone size is stated in some rows and not others, as once, few, many or a class when expanded.

J	V	size	D	DNA	CDR3
TRBJ2-2	TRBV5-1	.	.	TGCGCCAGCAGCTGGCCCCTCAGGGGCACCGGGGAGCTGTTTTTT	CASSWPLRGTGELFF
TRBJ1-2	TRBV27	.	.	TGTGCCAGCAGTTTAGAGCAGGGTCAATATGGCTACACCTTC	CASSLEQGQYGYTF
TRBJ1-2	TRBV5-4	.	.	TGTGCCAGCAGCTTGGATGGGGCCGCTGGCTACACCTTC	CASSLDGAAGYTF
TRBJ1-2	TRBV19	.	.	TGTGCCAGTACCCCGGGACACCTCTATGGCTACACCTTC	CASTPGHLYGYTF
TRBJ2-2	TRBV6-5	.	TRBD2	TGTGCCAGCAGTTATAACGGGGGGGGCAGCACCGGGGAGCTGTTTTTT	CASSYNGGGSTGELFF
TRBJ2-3	TRBV19	.	.	TGTGCCAGTAGTATCGGGTTTCCAGATACGCAGTATTTT	CASSIGFPDTQYF
TRBJ1-5	TRBV2	.	.	TGTGCCAGCAGTTATTCTACAGAGCAGCATTTT	CASSYSTEQHF
TRBJ1-1	TRBV9	.	.	TGTGCCAGCAGCGTAGTGGGGGCGGGCAACACTGAAGCTTTCTTT	CASSVVGAGNTEAFF
TRBJ1-1	TRBV5-1	.	TRBD1	TGCGCCAGCAGCCCTACAGGGGGCCGAAACATGAACACTGAAGCTTTCTTT	CASSPTGGRNMNTEAFF
TRBJ2-3	TRBV11-1	.	TRBD1	TGTGCCAGCAGCGAAGACAGGGGTTCGGGCACAGATACGCAGTATTTT	CASSEDRGSGTDTQYF
TRBJ2-1	TRBV11-2	.	.	TGTGCCAGCAGCTTAACCCTAGCCCTCAATGAGCAGTTCTTC	CASSLTLALNEQFF
TRBJ1-4	TRBV5-6	few	.	TGTGCCAGCACCGCTACGTTAGCAACTAATGAAAAACTGTTTTTT	CASTATLATNEKLFF